Described below is a single T cell receptor (beta chain) sequence and its context. The sample belongs to a study of technical replicates of blood from several donors. After removal of 0 bases from V and 2 bases from J, the junction contained 6 bases not matched to a gene. The germline V gene has CDR1 SGHVS and CDR2 FNYEAQ. CDR3 length: 18 amino acids. Assay used: immunoSEQ multiplex PCR; TCRdb lists only in-frame clones, some missing. This table holds over 85,000 clones, approximately 94% found once. The receptor's source is a human donor in good health. This chain joins TRBV7-6 and TRBJ2-6; 8 bases are shared with TRBD1. The material sequenced was T cells isolated from PBMCs. The CDR3 DNA is TGTGCCAGCAGCTTAGCGCGTTGGACAGGGACTGGGGCCAACGTCCTGACTTTC. It codes for CASSLARWTGTGANVLTF.